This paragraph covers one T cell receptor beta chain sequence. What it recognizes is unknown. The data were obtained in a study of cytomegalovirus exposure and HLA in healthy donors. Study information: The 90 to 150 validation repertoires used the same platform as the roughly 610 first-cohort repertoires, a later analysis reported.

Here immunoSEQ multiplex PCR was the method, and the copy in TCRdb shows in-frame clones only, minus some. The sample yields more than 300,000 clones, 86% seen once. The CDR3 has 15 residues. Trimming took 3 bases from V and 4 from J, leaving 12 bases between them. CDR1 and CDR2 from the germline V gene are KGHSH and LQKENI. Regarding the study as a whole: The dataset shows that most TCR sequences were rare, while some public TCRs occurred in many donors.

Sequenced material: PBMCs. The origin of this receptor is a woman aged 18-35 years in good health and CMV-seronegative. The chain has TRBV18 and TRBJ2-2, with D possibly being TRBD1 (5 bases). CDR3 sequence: CASSPGIQGTGELFF. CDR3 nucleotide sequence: TGTGCCAGCTCACCTGGGATTCAGGGCACCGGGGAGCTGTTTTTT.